This T cell receptor beta chain came from a study of CD8+ T cells in alopecia areata. Study background: Tofacitinib dosing lasted 6 to 18 months, which was then followed by 6 months off drug.

Stated treatment: oral pan-JAK inhibitor, 5-10 mg twice daily. Extracted from the samples, RNA was reverse transcribed into cDNA to serve as the sequencing template. Assay: immunoSEQ multiplex PCR; the TCRdb copy retains only in-frame clones and omits some. The sample has under 200,000 clones; around 60% are singletons. Study outcomes and limitations: Scalp clonality and expanded CD8+ clones among the top 100 fell significantly with tofacitinib. Possibly because of HLA-related factors, TCR sharing was less clear across patients than in mice. With one nonresponder, baseline CD8+ expansion's link to response remains uncertain.

The CDR3 is 18 residues long. The V gene's germline CDR1 is GTSNPN and CDR2 SVGIG (reference sequence). This clone occurred once. Its target is unknown. Sequence at one end of the junction differs from germline and may be a read error. This sequence was found in a human donor with alopecia areata. The material was CD4+ T cells sorted from blood, obtained at week 24, from a patient treated with tofacitinib. This chain links TRBV30 with TRBJ2-6; tentatively, D is TRBD1 or TRBD2 (5 bases each). As DNA, the CDR3 is TGTGCGTGGAGGACGCCAGGGTCCTTCCCCTCTGGGGCCAACGTCCTGACTTTC. Its protein is CAWRTPGSFPSGANVLTF.